The clone carrying this T cell receptor beta chain was seen only once. The antigen is unknown. These data originate in a study of identifying expanded T cells in peripheral blood. The CDR3 has 14 amino acids. Germline values: CDR1 MNHNS, CDR2 SASEGT. V shed 2 bases and J shed 7 bases, with 15 bases lying between them. Study-level findings and limits: Roughly 2-week clone count variance significantly increased as total template count grew.

No infections or other immune events were documented during collection. Method: immunoSEQ multiplex PCR; TCRdb's copy keeps in-frame clones and lacks some. The repertoire holds approximately 100,000 clones, roughly 89% seen once, with roughly a sixth in the top ten. This rearrangement joins TRBV6-1 to TRBJ2-7; tentative D call: TRBD1 (5 bases). This receptor was taken from a person between 18 and 70 years old in good health. Input material: blood. The CDR3 loop reads CASSETLGYREQYF. The CDR3 DNA reads TGTGCCAGCAGTGAAACCTTGGGGTACAGGGAGCAGTACTTC.